These 20 T cell receptor beta chains were sequenced from one sample in a study of T cells in Graves' hyperthyroidism and ophthalmopathy. Amplification of TCR beta CDR3 regions was performed using RNA transcripts as template. The study used the HTBI primer set for a first-round RT-PCR of the TCR CDR3. TCRdb called the multiplex PCR reads again in MiXCR, with one record for every CDR3 protein. Among about 420,000 distinct CDR3 sequences listed, around 13% were seen once. The sample comprised blood. The source of these receptors is a woman aged 18-35 years with Graves' hyperthyroidism.

This clonotype was counted many times. The chain joins TRBV5-1 to TRBJ2-1; 8 nucleotides match TRBD2. The CDR3 sequence is 14 residues long. Germline lookup yields CDR1 SGHRS and CDR2 YFSETQ. The ends lost 5 bases at V and 4 bases at J; junction bases unmatched: 5. The CDR3 loop reads CASSVGGRYNEQFF. Here the CDR3 DNA reads TGCGCCAGCAGTGTCGGCGGGAGGTACAATGAGCAGTTCTTC.

This clonotype was recorded many times. V and J are TRBV29-1 and TRBJ1-2, with a possible D match to TRBD1 (6 bases). This CDR3 contains 12 residues. Germline V gene sequence: CDR1 SQVTM, CDR2 ANQGSEA. Trimming stripped 1 base from V and 8 bases from J, with 11 bases between. DNA for the CDR3: TGCAGCGTTGAAGTTGGAAGGGGGGGCTACACCTTC. Translated, it gives CSVEVGRGGYTF. The variable domain in full, with the rest retrieved from reference TRBV29-1 and TRBJ1-2, is SAVISQKPSRDICQRGTSLTIQCQVDSQVTMMFWYRQQPGQSLTLIATANQGSEATYESGFVIDKFPISRPNLTFSTLTVSNMSPEDSSIYLCSVEVGRGGYTFGSGTRLTVV.

This clonotype was counted at least ten times. The gene calls are TRBV29-1 and TRBJ2-2; D possibly corresponds to TRBD1 (6 bases). The CDR3 covers 14 residues. Germline assignment: CDR1 SQVTM and CDR2 ANQGSEA. The CDR3 DNA sequence: TGCGGCCTACGTCTGGGGGCCAATACCGGGGAGCTGTTTTTT. It yields the protein CGLRLGANTGELFF.

This clonotype appeared a few times. The chain links TRBV7-2 to TRBJ1-2; D remains unclear. The CDR3 runs 15 residues. The V end lost 1 base, the J end lost 8 bases, and 17 bases lay between the germline ends. The germline CDR1 and CDR2 sequences are SGHTA and FQGNSA. For the CDR3, the DNA is TGTGCCAGCAGCTTAGGAGATCGGGGATCGTTCGGCTACACCTTC. It specifies CASSLGDRGSFGYTF. The full variable domain, in which reference TRBV7-2 and TRBJ1-2 provide the parts outside the CDR3, is GAGVSQSPSNKVTEKGKDVELRCDPISGHTALYWYRQSLGQGLEFLIYFQGNSAPDKSGLPSDRFSAERTGGSVSTLTIQRTQQEDSAVYLCASSLGDRGSFGYTFGSGTRLTVV.

This clonotype occurred many times. The chain is built from TRBV12-3 or TRBV12-4 and TRBJ2-6; D remains ambiguous. The V gene lost 2 bases and the J gene lost 1 base, with 6 bases spanning the gap. CDR3 length: 15 residues. CDR3 DNA: TGTGCCAGCAGTTTACGCAGGTCTGGGGCCAACGTCCTGACTTTC. As protein: CASSLRRSGANVLTF.

This sequence joins TRBV6-1 and TRBJ2-7; 7 bases align to TRBD2. The germline gives CDR1 MNHNS, CDR2 SASEGT. The CDR3 consists of 14 residues. The V and J ends lost 6 bases and 4 bases, in that order; junction bases with no gene match: 9. The CDR3 protein is CASRGGGLRYEQYF. CDR3 coding DNA: TGTGCCAGCAGGGGGGGGGGTCTTCGATACGAGCAGTACTTC.

This clonotype was seen repeatedly, ten times or more. This chain uses TRBV15 with TRBJ2-5; tentative D call: TRBD1 (6 bases). CDR1 is LNHNV and CDR2 is YYDKDF in the germline V gene (reference sequence). This CDR3 is 14 amino acids long. Trimming shortened V by 3 bases and J by 5 bases, and 13 bases separated the two germline ends. The DNA for the CDR3 is TGTGCCACCAGCAGGGAGACAGGTAGTGAGACCCAGTACTTC. Amino acid sequence: CATSRETGSETQYF.

This rearrangement joins TRBV25-1 to TRBJ2-7; 7 positions agree with TRBD2. There are 16 residues in the CDR3. Germline CDR1 MGHDK, CDR2 SYGVNS. V lost 1 base to trimming and J lost 0 bases; unmatched junction nucleotides: 6. The chain's CDR3 is CASSESRGVSSYEQYF. CDR3 sequence (DNA): TGTGCCAGCAGTGAATCTCGGGGGGTAAGCTCCTACGAGCAGTACTTC.

This clonotype was seen at least ten times. This sequence joins TRBV3-1 and TRBJ1-6; D might be TRBD1 (5 bases). Germline loops: CDR1 LGHDT, CDR2 YNNKEL (reference sequence). This CDR3 region has 14 residues. The V and J ends lost 1 base and 10 bases respectively, with 11 bases between them. The CDR3 here is CASSQVQGGSPLHF. DNA of the CDR3: TGTGCCAGCAGCCAAGTCCAGGGTGGATCACCCCTCCACTTT.

The sample holds a few counts of this clonotype. CDR3 DNA sequence: TGCAGTGCTGGTGGACAGGGTTCGGCCTATGGCTACACCTTC. Protein sequence: CSAGGQGSAYGYTF. The gene calls are TRBV20-1 and TRBJ1-2, with TRBD1 identical over 8 bases. Germline V gives CDR1 DFQATT, CDR2 SNEGSKA (reference sequence). V lost 5 bases, J lost 4 bases, and 9 bases stayed unmatched. The CDR3 has 14 amino acids.

The genes are TRBV5-4 and TRBJ2-4; either TRBD1 or TRBD2 may supply D (6 bases each). The CDR3 covers 14 residues. Germline CDR1 and CDR2: SGHNT and YYREEE (reference sequence). The V end was cut by 3 bases, the J end by 6 bases, with 13 bases between. CDR3 in amino acids: CASSSDRRGNIQYF. The CDR3 DNA reads TGTGCCAGCAGCTCTGACAGGCGGGGAAACATTCAGTACTTC. Based on the CDR3 plus reference TRBV5-4 and TRBJ2-4, the full variable domain is ETGVTQSPTHLIKTRGQQVTLRCSSQSGHNTVSWYQQALGQGPQFIFQYYREEENGRGNFPPRFSGLQFPNYSSELNVNALELDDSALYLCASSSDRRGNIQYFGAGTRLSVL.

This clonotype was counted many times. The V gene is TRBV20-1, the J gene TRBJ2-7, with TRBD1 matching over 8 bases. CDR1 DFQATT and CDR2 SNEGSKA come from the germline V gene (reference sequence). The CDR3 is 14 residues long. V lost 0 bases to trimming and J lost 5 bases; unmatched junction nucleotides: 6. The CDR3 loop is CSARDWTGPNEQYF. For the CDR3, the DNA is TGCAGTGCTAGAGATTGGACAGGGCCCAACGAGCAGTACTTC.

This clonotype was counted many times. The gene calls are TRBV11-2 and TRBJ1-4, with D unresolved. CDR3 size: 14 residues. Germline CDR1 SGHAT, CDR2 FQNNGV. Trimming took 1 base from V and 5 from J, leaving 8 bases between them. For the CDR3, the DNA is TGTGCCAGCAGCTTAGGGGCAGGCAATGAAAAACTGTTTTTT. Its translation: CASSLGAGNEKLFF. Full variable domain (outside the CDR3, taken from reference TRBV11-2 and TRBJ1-4): EAGVAQSPRYKIIEKRQSVAFWCNPISGHATLYWYQQILGQGPKLLIQFQNNGVVDDSQLPKDRFSAERLKGVDSTLKIQPAKLEDSAVYLCASSLGAGNEKLFFGSGTQLSVL.

This clonotype was seen many times. The chain carries TRBV6-1 and TRBJ1-1; 10 nucleotides agree with TRBD1. J gave up 8 bases and V 5 bases, and 11 bases lay outside the gene matches. The length of the CDR3 is 15 residues. The V gene's germline CDR1 is MNHNS and CDR2 SASEGT. In nucleotides, the CDR3 is TGTGCCAGCAGTTATAAGCCCAGGGGACAGGGGGAAGCTTTCTTT. It encodes CASSYKPRGQGEAFF.

This clonotype was picked up many times. CDR3 residues: CASKTGDATNEKLFF. The CDR3 region has the DNA TGTGCCAGCAAGACAGGGGATGCAACTAATGAAAAACTGTTTTTT. This chain joins TRBV6-1 and TRBJ1-4, with 8 bases fitting TRBD1. The CDR3 length is 15 residues. After removal of 7 bases from V and 0 bases from J, the junction contained 4 bases not matched to a gene. From germline, CDR1 is MNHNS and CDR2 SASEGT.

The CDR3 nucleotides read TGTGCCAGCAGTTTAGCGAGAGGTCGCAATCAGCCCCAGCATTTT. It encodes CASSLARGRNQPQHF. The gene calls are TRBV12-3 or TRBV12-4 and TRBJ1-5; D remains ambiguous. There are 15 residues in the CDR3. V was clipped by 0 bases and J by 2 bases, with 8 bases between them.

This clonotype was detected many times. The J gene is TRBJ2-7, the V gene TRBV27; 7 nucleotides agree with TRBD1. J gave up 2 bases and V 3 bases, and 10 bases lay outside the gene matches. CDR3 size: 16 residues. Germline CDR1 and CDR2: MNHEY and SMNVEV (reference sequence). CDR3 coding DNA: TGTGCCAGCAGTTTGACTGGGGACAGCAACACCTACGAGCAGTACTTC. As protein: CASSLTGDSNTYEQYF.

The rearrangement links TRBV9 to TRBJ2-5; D is ambiguous. CDR1 SGDLS and CDR2 YYNGEE come from the germline V gene. V dropped 0 bases and J dropped 0 bases, with 6 bases sitting between them. This CDR3 contains 14 residues. CDR3: CASSVDPDQETQYF. The CDR3 region has the DNA TGTGCCAGCAGCGTAGACCCAGACCAAGAGACCCAGTACTTC.

This clonotype was detected a few times. The gene calls are TRBV20-1 and TRBJ1-1, with D uncertain. V was trimmed by 3 bases and J by 1 base, leaving 12 bases between them. The CDR3 has 14 residues. Germline V CDR1 and CDR2: DFQATT, SNEGSKA (reference sequence). The CDR3: CSASNLVGNTEAFF. The CDR3 coding sequence is TGCAGTGCTAGTAACCTTGTGGGGAACACTGAAGCTTTCTTT.

This clonotype came up many times. The chain is built from TRBV5-1 and TRBJ2-1, with a possible D match to TRBD1 (5 bases). Germline loops: CDR1 SGHRS, CDR2 YFSETQ. This CDR3 is 14 amino acids long. Trimming shortened V by 0 bases and J by 8 bases, and 12 bases separated the two germline ends. The DNA of the CDR3 is TGCGCCAGCAGCTTGGGGGCCAGGGTCCATGAGCAGTTCTTC. It codes for CASSLGARVHEQFF.